This is a list of T cell receptor beta chains from one sample in a study of control samples from healthy donors and cancer patients. Profiled with immunoSEQ multiplex PCR; TCRdb holds only in-frame clones, not every one. The table lists under 55,000 clones, 80% of them singletons, with about a tenth in the top ten. The sequenced material came from blood. Receptors originate from a man aged 65 to 79 in good health. CDR3s include the opening cysteine and the closing phenylalanine or tryptophan. A D gene is named only where the DNA matches it firmly. Size is omitted from some rows. Given values are once, few, many or a class for expanded clones.

d_gene	j_gene	v_gene	abundance	CDR3nt	CDR3aa
-	TRBJ2-7	TRBV10-3	-	TGTGCCATCAGTGAGTCAGCCGACTACGAGCAGTACTTC	CAISESADYEQYF
-	TRBJ2-7	TRBV28	-	TGTGCCAGCAGTTCACAGTCAGGGTCCTACGAGCAGTACTTC	CASSSQSGSYEQYF
TRBD1	TRBJ2-7	TRBV5-1	-	TGCGCCAGCAGCTTGGACAGGGGGCGCGGGGGCGAGCAGTACTTC	CASSLDRGRGGEQYF
TRBD2	TRBJ2-3	TRBV7-6	-	TGTGCCAGCAGCTCGGGACTATCCACAGATACGCAGTATTTT	CASSSGLSTDTQYF
-	TRBJ1-2	TRBV20-1	-	TGCAGTGCTAGTGGGGGCCCGGGTCGCCTCCATGGCTACACCTTC	CSASGGPGRLHGYTF
-	TRBJ1-5	TRBV27	-	TGTGCCAGCAGTAGTCAATGGGGAAACAATCAGCCCCAGCATTTT	CASSSQWGNNQPQHF
TRBD2	TRBJ2-1	TRBV28	-	TGTGCCAGCAGTTTATGGAGCGGGAGCTCCTACAATGAGCAGTTCTTC	CASSLWSGSSYNEQFF
TRBD1	TRBJ1-2	TRBV9	-	TGTGCCAGCAGCGAAAGCCGACAGGGGGCGCGTGGCTACACCTTC	CASSESRQGARGYTF
-	TRBJ2-1	TRBV6-5	-	TGTGCCACCTTGGAACAGGGCTCCTACAATGAGCAGTTCTTC	CATLEQGSYNEQFF
-	TRBJ1-1	TRBV4-1	-	TGCGCCAGCAGCCAAGACGGAATGGCCACTGAAGCTTTCTTT	CASSQDGMATEAFF
TRBD1	TRBJ1-1	TRBV2	-	TGTGCCAGTTCGATAACAGGGGCTGGTGAAGCTTTCTTT	CASSITGAGEAFF
-	TRBJ2-3	TRBV5-1	-	TGCGCCAGCAGCCTAAGGGGGGGATCAGGCACAGATACGCAGTATTTT	CASSLRGGSGTDTQYF
-	TRBJ1-6	TRBV10-3	-	TGTGCCATCAGTCCGAAGGGGGGTCCACCCCTCCACTTT	CAISPKGGPPLHF
-	TRBJ1-5	TRBV7-9	-	TGTGCCAGCAGCTTGTCGGGGTCGGGACAGCCCCAGCATTTT	CASSLSGSGQPQHF
-	TRBJ1-1	TRBV11-3	-	TGTGCCAGCAGCTTAGATTTTGGGGCGGTGGGGGAAAGGACTGAAGCTTTCTTT	CASSLDFGAVGERTEAFF
-	TRBJ1-4	TRBV11-2	-	TGTGCCAGCAGCTCCTTCGGGGGGCGTGGAACTAATGAAAAACTGTTTTTT	CASSSFGGRGTNEKLFF
TRBD2	TRBJ2-3	TRBV6-2/TRBV6-3	-	TGTGCCAGCAGTTTAGGGACTACTTCGGAGTATTTT	CASSLGTTSEYF
-	TRBJ1-2	TRBV5-1	once	TGCGCCAGCAGCCCGGGCAGGCCAAACTATGGCTACACCTTC	CASSPGRPNYGYTF